This T cell receptor (beta chain) was obtained from a study of control samples from healthy donors and cancer patients. The germline V gene has CDR1 SGHDT and CDR2 YYEEEE. Trimming took 7 bases from V and 2 from J; bases not matched to a gene: 3. The CDR3 has 14 amino acids. Using immunoSEQ multiplex PCR, the repertoire was profiled, and TCRdb retains in-frame clones only, with some absent. The table lists about 150,000 clones, more than 85% of them singletons. The sequenced sample consisted of blood. The gene calls are TRBV5-6 and TRBJ2-2; TRBD1 aligns across 9 bases. This TCR was recovered from a woman between 40 and 50 years old in good health. CDR3 DNA: TGTGCCAGCCACAGGGGGCGTAACACCGGGGAGCTGTTTTTT. Protein sequence: CASHRGRNTGELFF.